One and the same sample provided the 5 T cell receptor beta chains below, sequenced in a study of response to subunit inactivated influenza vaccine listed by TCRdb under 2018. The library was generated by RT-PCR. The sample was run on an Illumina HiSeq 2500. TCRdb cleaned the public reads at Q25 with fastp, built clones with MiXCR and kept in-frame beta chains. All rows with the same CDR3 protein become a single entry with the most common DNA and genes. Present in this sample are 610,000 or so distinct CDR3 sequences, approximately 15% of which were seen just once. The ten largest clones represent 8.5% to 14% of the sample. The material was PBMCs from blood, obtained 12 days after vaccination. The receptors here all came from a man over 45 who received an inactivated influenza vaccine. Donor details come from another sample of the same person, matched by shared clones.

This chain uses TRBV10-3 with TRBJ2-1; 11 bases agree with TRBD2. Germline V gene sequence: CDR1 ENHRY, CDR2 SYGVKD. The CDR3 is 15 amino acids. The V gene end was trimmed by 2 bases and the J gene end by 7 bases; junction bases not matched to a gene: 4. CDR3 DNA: TGTGCCATCAGTGAGGGAATAGCGGGAGGGAATGAGCAGTTCTTC. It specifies CAISEGIAGGNEQFF.

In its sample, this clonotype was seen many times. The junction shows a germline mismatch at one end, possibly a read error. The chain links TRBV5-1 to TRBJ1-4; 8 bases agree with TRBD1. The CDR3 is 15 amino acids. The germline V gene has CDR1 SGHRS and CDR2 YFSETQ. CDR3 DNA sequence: TGTGCCAGCAGCGTACAGGGGGCAACTAATGAAAAACTGTTTTTT. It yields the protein CASSVQGATNEKLFF.

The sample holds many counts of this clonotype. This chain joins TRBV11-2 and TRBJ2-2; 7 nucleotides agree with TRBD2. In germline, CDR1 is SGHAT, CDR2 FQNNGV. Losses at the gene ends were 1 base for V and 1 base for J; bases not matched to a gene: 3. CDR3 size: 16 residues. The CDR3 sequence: CASSLAQRGNTGELFF. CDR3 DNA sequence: TGTGCCAGCAGCTTAGCCCAGCGGGGGAACACCGGGGAGCTGTTTTTT.

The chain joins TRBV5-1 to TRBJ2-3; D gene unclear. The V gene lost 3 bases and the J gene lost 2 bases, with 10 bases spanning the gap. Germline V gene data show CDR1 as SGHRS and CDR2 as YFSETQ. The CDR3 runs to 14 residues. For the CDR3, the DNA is TGCGCCAGCAGCTACTACATTTACACAGATACGCAGTATTTT. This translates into CASSYYIYTDTQYF. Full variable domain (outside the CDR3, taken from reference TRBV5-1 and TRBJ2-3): KAGVTQTPRYLIKTRGQQVTLSCSPISGHRSVSWYQQTPGQGLQFLFEYFSETQRNKGNFPGRFSGRQFSNSRSEMNVSTLELGDSALYLCASSYYIYTDTQYFGPGTRLTVL.

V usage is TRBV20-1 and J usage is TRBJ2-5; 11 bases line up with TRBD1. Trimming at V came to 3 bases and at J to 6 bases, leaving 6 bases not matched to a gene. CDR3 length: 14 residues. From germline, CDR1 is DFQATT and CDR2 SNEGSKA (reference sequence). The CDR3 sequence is CSASGTGGSQTQYF. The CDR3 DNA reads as TGCAGTGCTAGCGGGACAGGGGGGAGTCAGACCCAGTACTTC.